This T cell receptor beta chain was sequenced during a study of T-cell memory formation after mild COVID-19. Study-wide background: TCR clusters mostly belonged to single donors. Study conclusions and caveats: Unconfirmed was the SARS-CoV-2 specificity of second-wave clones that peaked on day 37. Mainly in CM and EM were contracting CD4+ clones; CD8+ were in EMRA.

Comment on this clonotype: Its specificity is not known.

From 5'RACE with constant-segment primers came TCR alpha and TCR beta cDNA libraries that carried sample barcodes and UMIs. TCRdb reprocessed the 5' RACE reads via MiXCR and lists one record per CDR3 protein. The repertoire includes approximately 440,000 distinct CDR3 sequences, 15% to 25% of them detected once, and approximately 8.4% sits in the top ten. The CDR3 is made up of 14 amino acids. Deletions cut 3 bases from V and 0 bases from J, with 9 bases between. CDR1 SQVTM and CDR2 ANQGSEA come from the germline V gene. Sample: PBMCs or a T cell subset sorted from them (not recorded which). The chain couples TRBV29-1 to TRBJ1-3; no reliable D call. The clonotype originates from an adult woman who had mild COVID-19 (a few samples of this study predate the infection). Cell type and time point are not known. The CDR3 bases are TGCAGCGTTGATCTGGTGGGCTCTGGAAACACCATATATTTT. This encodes CSVDLVGSGNTIYF.